The 16 T cell receptor beta chains below all came from one sample that was sequenced in a study of blood T cell repertoires in COVID-19. Assay used: immunoSEQ multiplex PCR; TCRdb lists only in-frame clones, some missing. Here the sample spans around 200,000 clones, approximately 85% being singletons. The source material was peripheral blood. The receptors originated from a man in his 60s with acute or convalescent COVID-19.

Turning to this clone: Mismatch with germline at one junction end may stem from a read error. The chain carries TRBV7-7 and TRBJ2-3; TRBD2 might be the D (6 bases). Germline V gene lookup returns CDR1 SSHAT and CDR2 FNYEAQ (reference sequence). The CDR3 runs 13 residues. This chain's CDR3 is CASSSRRGDTQYF. The CDR3 DNA follows: TGTGCTAGCAGCTCCCGGAGGGGAGATACGCAGTATTTT.

The V gene is TRBV6-5, the J gene TRBJ2-7; D may be TRBD2 (6 bases). From germline, CDR1 is MNHEY and CDR2 SVGAGI. This CDR3 is 11 amino acids long. V was shortened by 6 bases and J by 4 bases, with 7 bases between the two germline ends. DNA for the CDR3: TGTGCCAGCAGGGGGGGTTACGAGCAGTACTTC. Amino acids: CASRGGYEQYF.

This rearrangement joins TRBV5-1 to TRBJ1-4, with D maybe TRBD1 (6 bases). Trimming removed 0 bases from V and 7 bases from J, with 13 bases in between. Germline CDR1 is SGHRS and CDR2 is YFSETQ. The CDR3 covers 15 residues. The CDR3, as DNA: TGCGCCAGCAGCTTGGAGCAGGGGTTGGCTGAAAAACTGTTTTTT. Residues: CASSLEQGLAEKLFF.

The chain recombines TRBV11-3 with TRBJ2-7; a weak D match, TRBD1 (6 bases). The CDR3 contains 14 residues. CDR1 is SGHNT, CDR2 YENEEA, per germline. Between the trimmed V and J ends, which lost 1 base and 7 bases, there was a span of 14 bases. This CDR3 is CASSLAGRGEEQYF. The CDR3 DNA is TGTGCCAGCAGCTTAGCGGGCAGGGGTGAAGAGCAGTACTTC.

The CDR3, as DNA: TGTGCCAGCAGTTCCCCAACTAGCGGCCGATCAAGCGAGCAGTACTTC. It yields the protein CASSSPTSGRSSEQYF. The chain employs TRBV28 and TRBJ2-7, with TRBD2 matching 8 bases. Germline CDR1 and CDR2: MDHEN and SYDVKM. The J segment lost 6 bases and the V segment lost 4 bases, leaving 14 bases of the junction unmatched. There are 16 residues in the CDR3.

This sequence joins TRBV7-9 and TRBJ2-2, with 11 positions matching TRBD1. After removal of 4 bases from V and 5 bases from J, the junction contained 3 bases not matched to a gene. Germline CDR1 reads SEHNR; CDR2 reads FQNEAQ (reference sequence). The CDR3 length is 15 residues. CDR3 coding DNA: TGTGCCAGCAGCTCGCGGGACAGGGGGACCGGGGAGCTGTTTTTT. As protein: CASSSRDRGTGELFF. The entire variable domain, with the rest obtained from reference TRBV7-9 and TRBJ2-2, is as follows: DTGVSQNPRHKITKRGQNVTFRCDPISEHNRLYWYRQTLGQGPEFLTYFQNEAQLEKSRLLSDRFSAERPKGSFSTLEIQRTEQGDSAMYLCASSSRDRGTGELFFGEGSRLTVL.

The chain is built from TRBV7-9 and TRBJ2-2; D may be TRBD2 (6 bases). The V and J ends lost 3 bases and 4 bases respectively, with 12 bases between them. The germline CDR1 and CDR2 sequences are SEHNR and FQNEAQ (reference sequence). This CDR3 is built from 15 residues. CDR3 residues: CASSLEGFATGELFF. CDR3 nucleotide sequence: TGTGCCAGCAGCTTGGAGGGTTTTGCCACCGGGGAGCTGTTTTTT. Drawing the rest from reference TRBV7-9 and TRBJ2-2, the complete variable domain is DTGVSQNPRHKITKRGQNVTFRCDPISEHNRLYWYRQTLGQGPEFLTYFQNEAQLEKSRLLSDRFSAERPKGSFSTLEIQRTEQGDSAMYLCASSLEGFATGELFFGEGSRLTVL.

This chain connects TRBV25-1 to TRBJ2-1; TRBD2 matches 14 bases. The ends lost 7 bases at V and 9 bases at J; junction bases unmatched: 8. The germline V gene has CDR1 MGHDK and CDR2 SYGVNS. CDR3 length equals 15 residues. CDR3 nucleotide sequence: TGTGCCAGCACCAAGACGGGGACTAGCGGGGGTGAGCAGTTCTTC. Translating it yields CASTKTGTSGGEQFF.

The chain uses TRBV10-3 and TRBJ2-3; 11 bases are a match to TRBD2. Germline trimming cut 0 bases from V and 10 bases from J; bases unmatched to any gene: 6. This CDR3 region has 15 residues. CDR1 is ENHRY, CDR2 SYGVKD, per germline. CDR3: CAISESTSGTSSQYF. DNA for the CDR3: TGTGCCATCAGTGAGTCGACTAGCGGGACCTCATCGCAGTATTTT.

The chain combines TRBV23-1 with TRBJ2-1; D is perhaps TRBD2 (6 bases). TRBV23-1 is sorted into the ORF group, with uncertain function. V was shortened by 3 bases and J by 10 bases, with 10 bases between the two germline ends. The CDR3 runs 12 residues. The CDR3 is CASSHREPEQFF. The DNA of the CDR3 is TGCGCCAGCAGTCATCGGGAGCCAGAGCAGTTCTTC.

The V gene is TRBV19, the J gene TRBJ1-3; D is uncertain. Trimming took 9 bases from V and 2 from J, leaving 11 bases between them. The V gene's germline CDR1 is LNHDA and CDR2 SQIVND (reference sequence). CDR3 length: 13 residues. The CDR3 spells CASNKEAGNTIYF. CDR3 coding DNA: TGTGCCAGCAACAAGGAGGCTGGAAACACCATATATTTT.

The rearrangement uses TRBV12-5 and TRBJ2-7, with a possible D match to TRBD1 (6 bases). Germline V CDR1 and CDR2: LGHNT, FRNRAP. V dropped 5 bases and J dropped 2 bases, with 19 bases sitting between them. This CDR3 has 16 amino acids. The DNA for the CDR3 is TGTGCTAGTGGTGGTTACAGGGTGGTCAGGGCCTACGAGCAGTACTTC. Protein product: CASGGYRVVRAYEQYF.

This clone was seen only once. This chain joins TRBV10-3 and TRBJ2-7; 7 bases are a match to TRBD2. The V gene end was trimmed by 6 bases and the J gene end by 4 bases; junction bases not matched to a gene: 3. Germline assignment: CDR1 ENHRY and CDR2 SYGVKD. The length of the CDR3 is 12 residues. CDR3 amino acids: CAISRTSYEQYF. CDR3 nucleotides: TGTGCCATCAGCAGGACTAGTTACGAGCAGTACTTC.

The rearrangement links TRBV6-5 to TRBJ2-1, with 8 bases lining up with TRBD2. The V segment lost 10 bases and the J segment 7 bases; nucleotides outside the gene matches: 12. The CDR3 has 14 amino acids. Germline CDR1 and CDR2: MNHEY and SVGAGI. CDR3 loop: CATYYREGHNEQFF. The CDR3 DNA reads as TGTGCCACGTACTACCGGGAGGGCCATAATGAGCAGTTCTTC.

The chain employs TRBV28 and TRBJ1-2, with a weak D call TRBD1 (5 bases). Germline V gives CDR1 MDHEN, CDR2 SYDVKM. This CDR3 has 13 residues. V was clipped by 5 bases and J by 8 bases, with 15 bases between them. CDR3 DNA sequence: TGTGCCAGCAGTCCAGGGCAGTCGGCGGGCTACACCTTC. Translation gives CASSPGQSAGYTF.

V and J are TRBV5-6 and TRBJ1-1; D remains unclear. There are 13 residues in the CDR3. Trimming cost V 4 bases and J 4 bases, with 11 bases left between them. Germline CDR1 is SGHDT and CDR2 is YYEEEE. This CDR3 is CASSLGRGTEAFF. CDR3 DNA: TGTGCCAGCAGCCTCGGACGGGGCACTGAAGCTTTCTTT.